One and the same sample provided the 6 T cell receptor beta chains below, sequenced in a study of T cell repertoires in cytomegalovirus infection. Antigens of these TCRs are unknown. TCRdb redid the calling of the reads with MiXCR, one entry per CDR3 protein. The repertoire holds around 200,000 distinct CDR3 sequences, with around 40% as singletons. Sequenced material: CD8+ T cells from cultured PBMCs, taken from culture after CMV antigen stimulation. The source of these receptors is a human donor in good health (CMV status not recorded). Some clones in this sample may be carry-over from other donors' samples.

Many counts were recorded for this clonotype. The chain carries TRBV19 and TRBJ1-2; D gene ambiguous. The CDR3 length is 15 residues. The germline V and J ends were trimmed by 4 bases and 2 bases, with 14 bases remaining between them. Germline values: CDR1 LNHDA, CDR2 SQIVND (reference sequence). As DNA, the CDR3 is TGTGCCAGTAGTACTTACCGGACGGGGAACTATGGCTACACCTTC. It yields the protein CASSTYRTGNYGYTF.

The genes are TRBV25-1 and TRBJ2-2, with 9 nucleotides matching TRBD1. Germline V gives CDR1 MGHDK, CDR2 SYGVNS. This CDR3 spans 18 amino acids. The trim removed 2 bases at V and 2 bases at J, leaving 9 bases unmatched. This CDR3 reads CASSESFGQGTNTGELFF. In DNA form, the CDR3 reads TGTGCCAGCAGTGAAAGTTTCGGACAGGGGACCAACACCGGGGAGCTGTTTTTT. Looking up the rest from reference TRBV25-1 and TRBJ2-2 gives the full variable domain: EADIYQTPRYLVIGTGKKITLECSQTMGHDKMYWYQQDPGMELHLIHYSYGVNSTEKGDLSSESTVSRIRTEHFPLTLESARPSHTSQYLCASSESFGQGTNTGELFFGEGSRLTVL.

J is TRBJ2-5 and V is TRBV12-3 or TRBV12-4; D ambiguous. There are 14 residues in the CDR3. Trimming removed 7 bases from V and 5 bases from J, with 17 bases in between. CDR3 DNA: TGTGCCAGCACCTCCGGAAGGTATGCGGAGACCCAGTACTTC. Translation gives CASTSGRYAETQYF.

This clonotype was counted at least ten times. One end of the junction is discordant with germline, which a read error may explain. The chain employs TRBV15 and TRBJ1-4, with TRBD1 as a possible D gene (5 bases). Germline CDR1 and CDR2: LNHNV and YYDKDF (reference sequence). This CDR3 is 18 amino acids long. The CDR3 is CATSREGRGTEANEKLFF. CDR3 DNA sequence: TGTGCCACCAGCCGAGAGGGGAGAGGGACGGAGGCTAATGAAAAACTGTTTTTT.

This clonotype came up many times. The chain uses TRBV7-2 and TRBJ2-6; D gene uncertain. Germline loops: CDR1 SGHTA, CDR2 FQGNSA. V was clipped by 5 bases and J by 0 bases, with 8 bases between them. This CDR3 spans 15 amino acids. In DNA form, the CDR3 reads TGTGCCAGCAGCCAGCGAATCTCTGGGGCCAACGTCCTGACTTTC. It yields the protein CASSQRISGANVLTF. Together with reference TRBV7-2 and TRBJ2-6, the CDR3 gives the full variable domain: GAGVSQSPSNKVTEKGKDVELRCDPISGHTALYWYRQSLGQGLEFLIYFQGNSAPDKSGLPSDRFSAERTGGSVSTLTIQRTQQEDSAVYLCASSQRISGANVLTFGAGSRLTVL.

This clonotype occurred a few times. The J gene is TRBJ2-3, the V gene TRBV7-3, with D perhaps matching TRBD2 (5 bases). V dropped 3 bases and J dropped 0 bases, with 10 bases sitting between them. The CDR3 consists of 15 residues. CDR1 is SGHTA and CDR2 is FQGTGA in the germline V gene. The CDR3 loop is CASSFSAYSTDTQYF. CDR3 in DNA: TGTGCCAGCAGCTTTAGCGCCTATAGCACAGATACGCAGTATTTT.